This T cell receptor beta chain is drawn from a study of T cells in Graves' hyperthyroidism and ophthalmopathy. It was RNA transcripts that yielded the amplified TCR beta CDR3 regions. The HTBI primer set served for first-round RT-PCR of the TCR CDR3. TCRdb reprocessed the multiplex PCR reads with MiXCR, giving one entry per CDR3 protein. The repertoire holds about 290,000 distinct CDR3 sequences, with around 17% as singletons. With regard to this clonotype: Being one base from a much bigger clone, this may be a read error.

The CDR3 runs to 15 residues. Per germline, CDR1 SGHRS and CDR2 YFSETQ. This rearrangement joins TRBV5-1 to TRBJ1-2, with D possibly TRBD1 on 6 matching bases. Sequenced input: blood. The receptor's source is a man aged 25-40 years with Graves' hyperthyroidism. The CDR3 region has the DNA TGCGCCGGCAGCTTCGGGGCTCAGGGGAGCTATGGCTACACCTTC. Translating gives CAGSFGAQGSYGYTF.